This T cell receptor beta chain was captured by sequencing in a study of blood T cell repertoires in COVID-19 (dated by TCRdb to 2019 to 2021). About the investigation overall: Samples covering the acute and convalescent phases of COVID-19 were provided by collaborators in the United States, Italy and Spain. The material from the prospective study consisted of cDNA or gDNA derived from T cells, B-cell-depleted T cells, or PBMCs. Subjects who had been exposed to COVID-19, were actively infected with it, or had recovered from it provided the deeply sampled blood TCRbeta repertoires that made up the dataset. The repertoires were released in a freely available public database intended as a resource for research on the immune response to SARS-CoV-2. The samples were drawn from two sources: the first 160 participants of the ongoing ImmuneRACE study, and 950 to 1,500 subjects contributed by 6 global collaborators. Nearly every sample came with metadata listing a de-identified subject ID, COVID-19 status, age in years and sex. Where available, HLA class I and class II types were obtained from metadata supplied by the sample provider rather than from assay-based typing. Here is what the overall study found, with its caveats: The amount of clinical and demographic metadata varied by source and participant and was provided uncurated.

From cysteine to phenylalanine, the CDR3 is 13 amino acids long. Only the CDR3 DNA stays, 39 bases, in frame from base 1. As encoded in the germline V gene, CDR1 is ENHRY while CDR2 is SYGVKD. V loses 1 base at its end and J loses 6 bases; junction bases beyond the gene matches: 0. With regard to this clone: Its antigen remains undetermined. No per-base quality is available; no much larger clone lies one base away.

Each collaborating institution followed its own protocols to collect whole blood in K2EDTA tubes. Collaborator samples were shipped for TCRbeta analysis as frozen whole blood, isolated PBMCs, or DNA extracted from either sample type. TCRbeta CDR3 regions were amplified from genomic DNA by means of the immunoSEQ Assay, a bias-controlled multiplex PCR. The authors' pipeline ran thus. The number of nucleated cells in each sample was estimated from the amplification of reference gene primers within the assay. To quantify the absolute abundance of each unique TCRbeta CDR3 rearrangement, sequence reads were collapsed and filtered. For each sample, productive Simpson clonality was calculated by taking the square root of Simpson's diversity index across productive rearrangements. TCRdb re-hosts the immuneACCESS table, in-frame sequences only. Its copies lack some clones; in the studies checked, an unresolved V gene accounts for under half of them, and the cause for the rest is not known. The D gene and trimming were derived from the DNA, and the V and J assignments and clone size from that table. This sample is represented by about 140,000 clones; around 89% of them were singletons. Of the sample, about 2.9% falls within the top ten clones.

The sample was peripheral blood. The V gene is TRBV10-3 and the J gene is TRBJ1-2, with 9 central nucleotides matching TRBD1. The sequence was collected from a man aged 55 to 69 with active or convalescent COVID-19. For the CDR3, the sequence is CAISEWDRDGYTF. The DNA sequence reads TGTGCCATCAGTGAGTGGGACAGGGATGGCTACACCTTC.